This TCR beta chain emerged from a study of post-analysis software for immune sequencing data. About the research overall: The disease courses spanned relapsing-remitting, secondary progressive and progressive-relapsing forms of multiple sclerosis. Notes on the study in general: About 5 TRBV segments occurring more often in patients than controls included TRBV5-6, TRBV5-1 and TRBV20-1. Strong co-clustering by F measure linked samples that shared a preparation batch.

The CDR3 is made up of 13 amino acids. V dropped 6 bases and J dropped 3; count of bases not matched to a gene: 7. Germline CDR1 SQVTM, CDR2 ANQGSEA. This clonotype was seen only once. Antigen specificity is unknown. Unique molecular identifiers had been added to the TCR beta cDNA libraries. Each CDR3 protein is one row after TCRdb ran MiXCR on the PCR reads. The data show 650,000 to 850,000 distinct CDR3 sequences, about 57% seen once. The specimen sequenced was blood. This clonotype originated in a girl between 5 and 17 years old with multiple sclerosis. The rearrangement uses TRBV29-1 and TRBJ1-2, with 7 bases that match TRBD1. CDR3 sequence (DNA): TGCAGCGTATCGGGACAGCCTCACTATGGCTACACCTTC. It is translated as CSVSGQPHYGYTF.